The entry below describes one TCR beta chain. The antigen remains undetermined. This entry comes from a study of cytomegalovirus exposure and HLA in healthy donors. Study conclusions and caveats: A few chains tied to CMV proved CMV antigen-specific in vitro. According to a later analysis, TCR clusters from the first cohort tended to co-occur in the 120 or so validation repertoires.

Germline CDR1 MDHEN, CDR2 SYDVKM. The trim removed 6 bases at V and 4 bases at J, leaving 4 bases unmatched. The CDR3 is 13 amino acids. The protocol was immunoSEQ multiplex PCR, while the TCRdb copy is restricted to in-frame clones and leaves out a portion. Of about 120,000 clones listed, approximately 95% were seen once; the top ten hold around 1.7%. This TCR was recovered from a man aged 18 to 35 in good health and CMV-seronegative. The rearrangement joins TRBV28 to TRBJ2-7; 9 nucleotides line up with TRBD1. Sequencing used PBMCs. CDR3 coding DNA: TGTGCCAGCAGCAACGGACAGGGGTACGAGCAGTACTTC. Residues: CASSNGQGYEQYF.